The 10 T cell receptor beta chains given below trace back to one sample, sequenced in a study of vaccination effects on CD4 cells after COVID-19. TCRdb's table, derived via immunoSEQ multiplex PCR, lists solely in-frame clones and lacks some. This table has fewer than 75,000 clones, 78% appearing once. No cognate antigen is known for these TCRs. Following culture for under 12 days, CD4+ T cells were isolated. The cohort was immunized with two doses of either the BNT162b2 or mRNA-1273 vaccine. The starting material was CD4+ T cells from PBMCs cultured without peptide, obtained after COVID-19 vaccination. Source of these receptors: a human donor who received a COVID-19 vaccine.

V and J are TRBV6-5 and TRBJ2-7, with 7 bases identical to TRBD2. The CDR3 runs to 15 residues. Germline V lookup: CDR1 MNHEY, CDR2 SVGAGI. Germline trimming cut 0 bases from V and 3 bases from J; bases unmatched to any gene: 5. For the CDR3, the DNA is TGTGCCAGCAGTTACTCGAAGACTAGCTTCTACGAGCAGTACTTC. Its translation: CASSYSKTSFYEQYF.

V usage is TRBV6-5 and J usage is TRBJ2-2; D perhaps matches TRBD2 (6 bases). V lost 6 bases and J 0 bases, leaving 11 bases between the germline ends. The CDR3 runs 15 residues. The V gene's germline CDR1 is MNHEY and CDR2 SVGAGI. The CDR3 spells CASRPGGANTGELFF. CDR3 DNA sequence: TGTGCCAGCAGGCCCGGGGGTGCGAACACCGGGGAGCTGTTTTTT.

The chain employs TRBV19 and TRBJ1-2; a possible D gene is TRBD1 (5 bases). V shed 9 bases and J shed 5 bases, with 22 bases lying between them. Germline V gives CDR1 LNHDA, CDR2 SQIVND (reference sequence). There are 15 residues in the CDR3. Written as DNA, the CDR3 is TGTGCCAGCGCTCTCGGGACTGCCCGGGAATATGGCTACACCTTC. Its translation is CASALGTAREYGYTF. Drawing the rest from reference TRBV19 and TRBJ1-2, the complete variable domain is DGGITQSPKYLFRKEGQNVTLSCEQNLNHDAMYWYRQDPGQGLRLIYYSQIVNDFQKGDIAEGYSVSREKKESFPLTVTSAQKNPTAFYLCASALGTAREYGYTFGSGTRLTVV.

This chain uses TRBV12-5 with TRBJ1-3, with 11 bases aligning to TRBD1. The V and J ends lost 6 bases and 5 bases, in that order; junction bases with no gene match: 6. CDR1 is LGHNT and CDR2 is FRNRAP in the germline V gene. This CDR3 region has 15 residues. The CDR3 is CASGEGQGARNTIYF. The DNA of the CDR3 is TGTGCTAGTGGGGAAGGACAGGGGGCGAGAAACACCATATATTTT.

The rearrangement joins TRBV7-2 to TRBJ1-2; D gene ambiguous. The germline V gene has CDR1 SGHTA and CDR2 FQGNSA. V dropped 1 base and J dropped 2 bases, with 8 bases sitting between them. This CDR3 is built from 14 residues. CDR3 loop: CASSLVGGNYGYTF. CDR3 sequence (DNA): TGTGCCAGCAGCTTAGTCGGCGGCAACTATGGCTACACCTTC. Based on the CDR3 plus reference TRBV7-2 and TRBJ1-2, the full variable domain is GAGVSQSPSNKVTEKGKDVELRCDPISGHTALYWYRQSLGQGLEFLIYFQGNSAPDKSGLPSDRFSAERTGGSVSTLTIQRTQQEDSAVYLCASSLVGGNYGYTFGSGTRLTVV.

The V gene is TRBV5-1, the J gene TRBJ2-7; maybe TRBD2 (5 bases). Germline lookup yields CDR1 SGHRS and CDR2 YFSETQ. V was cut by 0 bases and J by 0 bases, with 10 bases left in between. The CDR3 is made up of 15 amino acids. As DNA, the CDR3 is TGCGCCAGCAGCTTGGATCCGGGGAGCTCCTACGAGCAGTACTTC. Its translation is CASSLDPGSSYEQYF.

V is TRBV5-5 and J is TRBJ2-3, with D unclear. The CDR3 covers 14 residues. Germline CDR1 and CDR2: SGHKS and YYEKEE (reference sequence). The V and J ends lost 2 bases and 1 base respectively, with 8 bases between them. CDR3 amino acids: CASSFGGRTDTQYF. The CDR3 DNA follows: TGTGCCAGCAGCTTTGGCGGTCGCACAGATACGCAGTATTTT.

The chain joins TRBV29-1 to TRBJ2-1, with D tentatively TRBD2 (6 bases). This CDR3 has 16 amino acids. V lost 4 bases and J lost 2, with 18 bases in between. The germline CDR1 and CDR2 sequences are SQVTM and ANQGSEA. As DNA, the CDR3 is TGCAGCGTTGGCCTTCGGGGCGGACTAACCTACAATGAGCAGTTCTTC. Translating gives CSVGLRGGLTYNEQFF.

The chain couples TRBV10-2 to TRBJ2-1; 9 bases fit TRBD2. Germline trimming cut 3 bases from V and 9 bases from J; bases unmatched to any gene: 15. CDR3 size: 17 residues. CDR1 and CDR2 (germline): WSHSY, SAAADI. The CDR3 nucleotides are TGCGCCAGCAGTGACCCCCCGCGGGCGGGGGGGCCGAGTGAGCAGTTCTTC. As protein: CASSDPPRAGGPSEQFF.

The CDR3 here is CASSQDGGIVGVGTEAFF. The CDR3 DNA reads TGTGCCAGCAGCCAAGATGGGGGGATCGTGGGTGTTGGCACTGAAGCTTTCTTT. The chain couples TRBV3-1 (or the pseudogene TRBV3-2) to TRBJ1-1; D may be TRBD1 (5 bases). Looked up from germline, CDR1 is LGHDT and CDR2 is YNNKEL (reference sequence). CDR3 length: 18 amino acids. V was pared by 0 bases and J by 4 bases, with 21 bases between.